This T cell receptor (beta chain) stems from a study of T cells in localized non-small cell lung cancer. With regard to this clone: The antigen is unknown.

The study's findings and limits: There was an association of higher blood T cell density with longer overall survival. Analysis by sequencing included only one tumor region, so heterogeneity remains possible.

Sequencing used immunoSEQ multiplex PCR; TCRdb keeps in-frame clones, though not all of them. This sample has around 140,000 clones, with roughly 90% found just once. This sequence was found in a female donor of 60 years or more with stage I lung adenocarcinoma. Sequencing was performed on peripheral blood, taken before any cancer treatment.

The CDR3 spells CASMRVPESSGSGYTF. The CDR3 DNA is TGTGCCAGTATGCGAGTCCCGGAATCCTCAGGATCTGGCTACACCTTC. The V call is TRBV19, the J call TRBJ1-2, with D hard to call. V lost 7 bases and J lost 7, with 25 bases in between. The V gene's germline CDR1 is LNHDA and CDR2 SQIVND (reference sequence). The CDR3 sequence is 16 residues long.